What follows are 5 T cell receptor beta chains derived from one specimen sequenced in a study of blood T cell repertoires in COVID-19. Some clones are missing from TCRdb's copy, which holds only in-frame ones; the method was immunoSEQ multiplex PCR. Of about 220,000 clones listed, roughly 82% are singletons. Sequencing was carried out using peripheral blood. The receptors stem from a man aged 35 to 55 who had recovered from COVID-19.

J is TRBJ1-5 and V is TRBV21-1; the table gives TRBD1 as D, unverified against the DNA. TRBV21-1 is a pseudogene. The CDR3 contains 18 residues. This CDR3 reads CASSRSPGTGVSNQPQHF. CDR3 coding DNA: TGTGCCAGCAGCAGAAGCCCCGGGACAGGAGTTAGCAATCAGCCCCAGCATTTT.

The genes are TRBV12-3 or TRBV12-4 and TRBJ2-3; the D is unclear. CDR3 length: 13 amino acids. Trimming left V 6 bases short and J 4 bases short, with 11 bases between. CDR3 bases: TGTGCCAGCAGGGCAAATGCCGCAGATACGCAGTATTTT. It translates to CASRANAADTQYF.

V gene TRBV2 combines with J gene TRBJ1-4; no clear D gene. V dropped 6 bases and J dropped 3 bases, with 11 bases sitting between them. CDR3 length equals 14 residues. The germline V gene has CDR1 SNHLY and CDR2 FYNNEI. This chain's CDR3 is CASSLQTSNEKLFF. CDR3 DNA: TGTGCCAGCAGCTTACAGACCTCTAATGAAAAACTGTTTTTT.

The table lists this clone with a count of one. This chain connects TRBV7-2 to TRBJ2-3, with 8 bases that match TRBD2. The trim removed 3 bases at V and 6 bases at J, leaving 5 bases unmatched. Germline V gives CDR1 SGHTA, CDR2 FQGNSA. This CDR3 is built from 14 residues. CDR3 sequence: CASSFSGSSDTQYF. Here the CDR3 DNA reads TGTGCCAGCAGCTTCAGCGGGAGCAGTGATACGCAGTATTTT.

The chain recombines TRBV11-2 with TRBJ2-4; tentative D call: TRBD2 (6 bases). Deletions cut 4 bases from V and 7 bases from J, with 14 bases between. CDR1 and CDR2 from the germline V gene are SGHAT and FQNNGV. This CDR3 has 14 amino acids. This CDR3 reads CASSSTRTLNIQYF. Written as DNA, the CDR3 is TGTGCCAGCAGCTCGACTAGGACCTTGAACATTCAGTACTTC.